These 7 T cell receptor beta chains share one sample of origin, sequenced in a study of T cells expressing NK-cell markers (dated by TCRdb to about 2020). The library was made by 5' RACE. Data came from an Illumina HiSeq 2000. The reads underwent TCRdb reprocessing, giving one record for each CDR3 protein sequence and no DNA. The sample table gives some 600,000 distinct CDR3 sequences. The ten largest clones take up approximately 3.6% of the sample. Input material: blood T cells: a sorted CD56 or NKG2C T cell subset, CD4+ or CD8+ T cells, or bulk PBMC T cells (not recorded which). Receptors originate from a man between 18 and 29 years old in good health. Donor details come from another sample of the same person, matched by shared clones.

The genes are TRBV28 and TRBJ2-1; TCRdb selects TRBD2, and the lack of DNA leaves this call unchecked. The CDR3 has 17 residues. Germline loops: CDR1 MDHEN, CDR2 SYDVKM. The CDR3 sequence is CASTSLGQKTSGTEQFF. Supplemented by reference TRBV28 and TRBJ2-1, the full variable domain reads DVKVTQSSRYLVKRTGEKVFLECVQDMDHENMFWYRQDPGLGLRLIYFSYDVKMKEKGDIPEGYSVSREKKERFSLILESASTNQTSMYLCASTSLGQKTSGTEQFFGPGTRLTVL.

The CDR3 protein is CASSLPDTSYEQYF. J is TRBJ2-7 and V is TRBV28. CDR1 is MDHEN and CDR2 is SYDVKM in the germline V gene. This CDR3 spans 14 amino acids. The full variable domain, completed using reference TRBV28 and TRBJ2-7, is DVKVTQSSRYLVKRTGEKVFLECVQDMDHENMFWYRQDPGLGLRLIYFSYDVKMKEKGDIPEGYSVSREKKERFSLILESASTNQTSMYLCASSLPDTSYEQYFGPGTRLTVT.

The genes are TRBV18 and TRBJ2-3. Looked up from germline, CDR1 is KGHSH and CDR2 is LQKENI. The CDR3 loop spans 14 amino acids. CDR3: CASSPLPGTDTQYF.

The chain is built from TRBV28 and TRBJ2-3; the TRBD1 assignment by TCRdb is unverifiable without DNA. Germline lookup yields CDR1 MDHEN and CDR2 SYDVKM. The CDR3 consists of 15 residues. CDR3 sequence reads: CASSKQGGLTDTQYF.

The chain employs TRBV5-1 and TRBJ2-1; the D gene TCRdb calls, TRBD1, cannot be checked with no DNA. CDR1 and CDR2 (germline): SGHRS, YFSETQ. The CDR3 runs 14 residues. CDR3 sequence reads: CASGSYGQANEQFF.

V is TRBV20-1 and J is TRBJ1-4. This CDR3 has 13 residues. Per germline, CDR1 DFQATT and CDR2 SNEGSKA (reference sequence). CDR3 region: CSARQGPSVWMFF.

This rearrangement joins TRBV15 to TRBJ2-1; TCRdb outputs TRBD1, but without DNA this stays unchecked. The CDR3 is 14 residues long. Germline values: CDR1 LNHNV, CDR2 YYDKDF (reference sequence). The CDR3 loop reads CATSGAKAHNEQFF. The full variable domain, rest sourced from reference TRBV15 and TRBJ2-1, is DAMVIQNPRYQVTQFGKPVTLSCSQTLNHNVMYWYQQKSSQAPKLLFHYYDKDFNNEADTPDNFQSRRPNTSFCFLDIRSPGLGDTAMYLCATSGAKAHNEQFFGPGTRLTVL.